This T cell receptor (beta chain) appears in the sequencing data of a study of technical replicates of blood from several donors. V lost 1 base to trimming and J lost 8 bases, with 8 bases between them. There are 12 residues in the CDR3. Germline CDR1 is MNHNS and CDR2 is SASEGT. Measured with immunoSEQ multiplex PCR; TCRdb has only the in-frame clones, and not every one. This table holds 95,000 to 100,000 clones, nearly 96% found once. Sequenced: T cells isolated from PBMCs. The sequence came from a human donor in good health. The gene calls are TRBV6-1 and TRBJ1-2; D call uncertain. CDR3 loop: CASSEVEPGYTF. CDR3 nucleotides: TGTGCCAGCAGTGAAGTTGAGCCGGGCTACACCTTC.